This TCR beta chain was documented in a study of T cell changes during pregnancy in multiple sclerosis. Method: immunoSEQ multiplex PCR; TCRdb's copy keeps in-frame clones and lacks some. The sample records tens of thousands of clones, 94% being singletons. This CDR3 is built from 14 residues. Germline CDR1 reads PRHDT; CDR2 reads FYEKMQ (reference sequence). V was pared by 3 bases and J by 6 bases, with 15 bases between. The sequence came from a female donor with multiple sclerosis, enrolled in a pregnancy study. The chain carries TRBV13 and TRBJ2-7, with D maybe TRBD1 (6 bases). The sequences come from peripheral blood, collected in the third trimester of pregnancy. The CDR3 is CASSLGQGSGEQYF. DNA of the CDR3: TGTGCCAGCAGCTTGGGGCAGGGGAGCGGCGAGCAGTACTTC. The whole variable domain, remainder taken from reference TRBV13 and TRBJ2-7, is AAGVIQSPRHLIKEKRETATLKCYPIPRHDTVYWYQQGPGQDPQFLISFYEKMQSDKGSIPDRFSAQQFSDYHSELNMSSLELGDSALYFCASSLGQGSGEQYFGPGTRLTVT.